The sequence of this T cell receptor (beta chain) was determined in a study of blood T cells in healthy people across ages. Whole-study results and caveats: Roughly linear age-related decline in beta diversity appeared, significant by age about 40.

PCR was performed a second time for about 7 to 11 cycles using a sample-barcoded 5' primer and a J-beta primer mix. Each CDR3 protein is one row after TCRdb ran MiXCR on the 5' RACE reads. The sample shows some 880,000 distinct CDR3 sequences, around 34% of them seen only once. Details on this clonotype: The antigen is undetermined.

V trimming: 2 bases; J trimming: 7 bases; junction bases outside the gene matches: 17. This CDR3 spans 17 amino acids. The germline CDR1 and CDR2 sequences are DFQATT and SNEGSKA (reference sequence). The clonotype was recovered from a man between 18 and 29 years old in good health. The chain employs TRBV20-1 and TRBJ2-1; TRBD2 matches at 7 bases. The source material was blood. In nucleotides, the CDR3 is TGCAGTGCTAGAACTAATGCACTCTTGGGACTACTAAATGAGCAGTTCTTC. Its protein is CSARTNALLGLLNEQFF.